This TCR beta chain was found in a study of blood T cell repertoires in COVID-19. About the research overall: Samples representing acute and convalescent COVID-19 were sourced from the United States, Italy and Spain.

This clone was seen a single time. V lost 7 bases to trimming and J lost 7 bases, with 11 bases between them. This CDR3 is 11 amino acids long. Germline CDR1 MDHEN, CDR2 SYDVKM. Assay: immunoSEQ multiplex PCR; the TCRdb copy retains only in-frame clones and omits some. Of about 270,000 clones listed, approximately 85% are singletons. This chain uses TRBV28 with TRBJ2-7; tentatively, D is TRBD1 (5 bases). This receptor was taken from a woman in her 70s with acute or convalescent COVID-19. Sequencing used peripheral blood. The chain's CDR3 is CASTTAGEQYF. The CDR3, as DNA: TGTGCCAGCACCACAGCAGGGGAGCAGTACTTC. Based on the CDR3 plus reference TRBV28 and TRBJ2-7, the full variable domain is DVKVTQSSRYLVKRTGEKVFLECVQDMDHENMFWYRQDPGLGLRLIYFSYDVKMKEKGDIPEGYSVSREKKERFSLILESASTNQTSMYLCASTTAGEQYFGPGTRLTVT.